This TCR beta chain was documented in a study of T cells in Graves' hyperthyroidism and ophthalmopathy. Exclusion followed for patients with uncontrolled infection, other autoimmune disease, pregnancy or lactation. Amplification yielded TCR beta CDR3 regions, with RNA transcripts as the source. RT-PCR in the first round (using the HTBI primer set) targeted the TCR CDR3. Using its own MiXCR run on the multiplex PCR reads, TCRdb lists one record per CDR3 protein. Here the sample spans about 380,000 distinct CDR3 sequences, less than 20% being singletons. This clonotype was recorded a few times. The sequence was collected from a man aged 18 to 30 with Graves' ophthalmopathy. Sequenced input: blood.

Here the CDR3 DNA reads TGTGCCAGCAGTTACTCGACAGGGAGCGGCTACACCTTC. It translates to CASSYSTGSGYTF. The rearrangement joins TRBV6-6 to TRBJ1-2; 7 bases are a match to TRBD1. The CDR3 is 13 amino acids. The V gene end was trimmed by 0 bases and the J gene end by 8 bases; junction bases not matched to a gene: 3. Germline CDR1 and CDR2: MNHNY and SVGAGI (reference sequence).